This T cell receptor (beta chain) emerged from a study of blood T cells in healthy people across ages. The wider study: In model experiments, template switching was able to capture about one barcoded beta molecule for every two T cells that were present.

The trim removed 0 bases at V and 13 bases at J, leaving 9 bases unmatched. The CDR3 loop spans 14 amino acids. Germline-derived CDR1 and CDR2 are LGHNA and YSLEER. Then a second PCR, running roughly 7 to 11 cycles, was carried out with a sample-barcoded 5' primer and a J-beta primer mix. TCRdb used MiXCR to reprocess the 5' RACE reads, holding one entry per CDR3 protein. This sample has around 2 million distinct CDR3 sequences, with roughly 43% found just once. The clonotype was recovered from a human donor in good health. The sequencing input was blood. The V and J genes are TRBV4-3 and TRBJ2-4; 7 bases are a match to TRBD2. Written as DNA, the CDR3 is TGCGCCAGCAGCCAAGATGGCGGTGCGGGGGAGCAGTACTTC. It specifies CASSQDGGAGEQYF.